A single sample gave rise to the 11 T cell receptor beta chains below, sequenced in a study of technical replicates of blood from a handful of donors. Profiling relied on immunoSEQ multiplex PCR, and the TCRdb table lists in-frame clones only, not all of them. There are around 80,000 clones in the sample; 70% to 90% occur only once, and 0.35% to 0.45% lies in the top ten. Sequenced material: T cells isolated from PBMCs. These TCRs come from a human donor in good health.

The chain combines TRBV5-1 with TRBJ2-2, with TRBD2 matching over 7 bases. The germline gives CDR1 SGHRS, CDR2 YFSETQ. V trimming: 1 base; J trimming: 5 bases; junction bases outside the gene matches: 8. The CDR3 length is 16 residues. The CDR3 DNA reads as TGCGCCAGCAGCTTGTTTTTTAGGGAGGGGACCGGGGAGCTGTTTTTT. Its protein is CASSLFFREGTGELFF.

This CDR3 reads CASSLVADNEQFF. For the CDR3, the DNA is TGTGCCAGCAGCTTAGTAGCAGACAATGAGCAGTTCTTC. The V call is TRBV11-3, the J call TRBJ2-1; D is uncertain. V lost 1 base and J 5 bases, leaving 6 bases between the germline ends. Germline CDR1 is SGHNT and CDR2 is YENEEA. The CDR3 consists of 13 residues.

This clone was seen only once. The chain joins TRBV14 to TRBJ1-4, with D maybe TRBD1 (5 bases). Deletions cut 1 base from V and 0 bases from J, with 9 bases between. Looked up from germline, CDR1 is SGHDN and CDR2 is FVKESK. CDR3 size: 16 residues. CDR3 sequence reads: CASSQAGLATNEKLFF. The DNA of the CDR3 is TGTGCCAGCAGCCAAGCAGGGCTTGCAACTAATGAAAAACTGTTTTTT.

This clone was recorded once. The chain carries TRBV27 and TRBJ2-1, with D possibly matching TRBD1 (5 bases). The CDR3 totals 14 residues. Germline CDR1 is MNHEY and CDR2 is SMNVEV (reference sequence). Trimming took off 5 bases at V and 5 bases at J, with 13 bases between the two ends. CDR3 sequence (DNA): TGTGCCAGCAGTAGCAGGGCTCCAGACAATGAGCAGTTCTTC. Protein sequence: CASSSRAPDNEQFF.

J is TRBJ1-5 and V is TRBV5-1; 9 nucleotides match TRBD1. The germline gives CDR1 SGHRS, CDR2 YFSETQ. V trimming: 4 bases; J trimming: 6 bases; junction bases outside the gene matches: 5. The CDR3 is made up of 14 amino acids. CDR3: CASSAGTGSQPQHF. In DNA, the CDR3 is TGCGCCAGCAGCGCGGGGACAGGGAGTCAGCCCCAGCATTTT.

The chain employs TRBV10-1 and TRBJ1-1; 8 bases are shared with TRBD1. The CDR3 length is 12 residues. Unmatched junction bases numbered 8, after V lost 8 bases and J lost 9 bases. Germline V gene data show CDR1 as WNHNN and CDR2 as SYGVQD (reference sequence). The CDR3 reads CASRTGGCKAFF. The CDR3 DNA is TGCGCCAGCCGAACAGGGGGGTGTAAAGCTTTCTTT.

This sequence joins TRBV6-4 and TRBJ2-3, with D possibly matching TRBD2 (6 bases). The CDR3 runs to 14 residues. Germline-derived CDR1 and CDR2 are MRHNA and SNTAGT. Trimming removed 8 bases at V and 2 bases at J, with 14 bases between. The CDR3 here is CASSLSGDTDTQYF. In nucleotides, the CDR3 is TGTGCCAGCTCTTTATCGGGGGACACAGATACGCAGTATTTT.

This sequence joins TRBV5-4 and TRBJ2-1; TRBD2 agrees at 13 bases. The CDR3 sequence is 16 residues long. The germline V gene encodes CDR1 SGHNT and CDR2 YYREEE (reference sequence). The V gene end was trimmed by 4 bases and the J gene end by 6 bases; junction bases not matched to a gene: 7. CDR3 sequence (DNA): TGTGCCAGCAGCCCGGGACTAGCGGGGCTTTCCAATGAGCAGTTCTTC. Amino acids: CASSPGLAGLSNEQFF.

The V call is TRBV7-9, the J call TRBJ2-6, with 7 bases fitting TRBD2. The CDR3 is 16 residues long. The germline V gene has CDR1 SEHNR and CDR2 FQNEAQ (reference sequence). V shed 4 bases and J 4 bases; nucleotides not matched to a gene: 7. As DNA, the CDR3 is TGTGCCAGCAGCTACACGGGGGGATACGGGGCCAACGTCCTGACTTTC. The encoded protein is CASSYTGGYGANVLTF.

The gene calls are TRBV19 and TRBJ1-5, with TRBD1 identical over 7 bases. Germline V CDR1 and CDR2: LNHDA, SQIVND (reference sequence). Germline trimming cut 7 bases from V and 2 bases from J; bases unmatched to any gene: 8. This CDR3 is built from 15 residues. CDR3: CASNPGGSGNQPQHF. As DNA, the CDR3 is TGTGCCAGTAACCCAGGGGGGTCCGGCAATCAGCCCCAGCATTTT.

The chain couples TRBV6-1 to TRBJ2-3; TRBD1 matches at 7 bases. After removal of 10 bases from V and 1 base from J, the junction contained 5 bases not matched to a gene. Germline V gives CDR1 MNHNS, CDR2 SASEGT. CDR3 length: 13 amino acids. CDR3 sequence: CATRTGGTDTQYF. In DNA form, the CDR3 reads TGTGCCACCAGGACAGGCGGCACAGATACGCAGTATTTT.